This TCR beta chain originates from a study of response to subunit inactivated influenza vaccine. This clonotype was counted at least ten times. Its cognate antigen is unknown. Via MiXCR, TCRdb re-called the RT-PCR reads, giving one row per CDR3 protein. This sample has some 190,000 distinct CDR3 sequences, with around 14% found just once. Points from the study as a whole: Each seasonal influenza vaccination, the authors suggested, recruits few new T cells.

V was pared by 2 bases and J by 0 bases, with 9 bases between. The CDR3 loop spans 14 amino acids. CDR1 is SGHDT, CDR2 YYEEEE, per germline. The V gene is TRBV5-6, the J gene TRBJ2-7; D remains ambiguous. Sample: CD8+ T cells sorted from PBMCs, taken less than 6 days after vaccination. This TCR derives from a man aged 50 to 59 who received an inactivated influenza vaccine. The CDR3 loop reads CASSFPGNSYEQYF. The CDR3, as DNA: TGTGCCAGCAGCTTCCCAGGAAACTCCTACGAGCAGTACTTC.